This T cell receptor (beta chain) came from a study of cytomegalovirus exposure and HLA in healthy donors. Study as a whole: A preliminary data release comprised tens of millions of unique TCRs obtained from HLA-typed donors. Whole-study findings and limits: The study labeled around 160 TCR beta chains cytomegalovirus-associated.

Notes on this clone: Its specificity is unknown.

The PCR employed 60 Vbeta primers together with 13 Jbeta primers. TCRdb keeps only in-frame clones here, not all; method: immunoSEQ multiplex PCR. The sample has 90,000 to 140,000 clones, approximately 83% seen once. The trim removed 2 bases at V and 4 bases at J, leaving 5 bases unmatched. Germline loops: CDR1 MNHEY, CDR2 SVGAGI. The CDR3 length is 15 residues. The sequencing input was PBMCs. This sequence was found in a young man in good health and CMV-seronegative. The J gene is TRBJ2-1, the V gene TRBV6-5, with 7 bases fitting TRBD2. The CDR3 protein is CASSYAGASYNEQFF. CDR3 in DNA: TGTGCCAGCAGTTACGCGGGAGCAAGTTACAATGAGCAGTTCTTC.